Listed below are T cell receptor beta chains from one sample, sequenced in a study of shared clonotypes between healthy human individuals. Profiled with immunoSEQ multiplex PCR; TCRdb holds only in-frame clones, not every one. This table holds roughly 2.2 million clones, less than 95% found once. Sequenced: naive CD4+ T cells from PBMCs. The receptors were gathered from a young man in good health. Some clones in this sample may be carry-over from other donors' samples. Both conserved end residues are part of each CDR3. Fields, in order: D gene, V gene, clone size, J gene, CDR3 DNA, CDR3 protein. D genes are given only for firm matches. Clone size is shown for a subset of rows, as once, few, many or a class of expanded clone.

TRBD1	TRBV19	.	TRBJ1-2	TGTGCCAGTAGTCCCTCCAGGGGGCTCGTCTATGGCTACACCTTC	CASSPSRGLVYGYTF
.	TRBV9	.	TRBJ2-5	TGTGCCAGCAGCGTAGCCGGAGGCAACTACCAAGAGACCCAGTACTTC	CASSVAGGNYQETQYF
TRBD1	TRBV28	.	TRBJ1-2	TGTGCCAGCAGCCCAGGGGGCAACTATCGTGGCTACACCTTC	CASSPGGNYRGYTF
.	TRBV2	.	TRBJ2-1	TGTGCCAGCAGGCGGGGCAGCGAGCAGTTCTTC	CASRRGSEQFF
.	TRBV19	few	TRBJ1-2	TGTGCCAGTAGTATTCCCCCGACGGACTATGGCTACACCTTC	CASSIPPTDYGYTF
TRBD1	TRBV18	.	TRBJ1-2	TGTGCCAGCTCACCACCTAGGGACAGGGTTAATGGCTACACCTTC	CASSPPRDRVNGYTF
.	TRBV28	.	TRBJ1-1	TGTGCCAGCAGTTCCAGTAAGCCCCCTGAAGCTTTCTTT	CASSSSKPPEAFF
.	TRBV2	.	TRBJ1-5	TGTGCCAGCAGTGAAGGGGGGACGGGCAATCAGCCCCAGCATTTT	CASSEGGTGNQPQHF
TRBD2	TRBV5-6	.	TRBJ2-1	TGTGCCAGCAGCCATCGACTAGCGGGTAACAATGAGCAGTTCTTC	CASSHRLAGNNEQFF
.	TRBV2	.	TRBJ2-4	TGTGCCAGCAGTGACAGGGGACTAGCCAAAAACATTCAGTACTTC	CASSDRGLAKNIQYF
TRBD2	TRBV19	.	TRBJ2-7	TGTGCCAGTAGGAATCCGGGACTAGCGAGCCACGAGCAGTACTTC	CASRNPGLASHEQYF
.	TRBV2	.	TRBJ2-7	TGTGCCAGCAGTGGAGGACGGAGCTCCTACGAGCAGTACTTC	CASSGGRSSYEQYF
TRBD1	TRBV9	.	TRBJ2-6	TGTGCCAGCAGCCCCCGGGACAGGCCCTCTGGGGCCAACGTCCTGACTTTC	CASSPRDRPSGANVLTF
TRBD1	TRBV28	few	TRBJ1-2	TGTGCCAGCAGCCCCGGACAGGGAAACTATGGCTACACCTTC	CASSPGQGNYGYTF
.	TRBV30	.	TRBJ1-6	TGTGCCTGGAGTGTCATTGGGACGCGAAATTCACCCCTCCACTTT	CAWSVIGTRNSPLHF
TRBD2	TRBV2	.	TRBJ2-5	TGTGCCAGCAGCCGACTAGCGGGAGCCGAGACCCAGTACTTC	CASSRLAGAETQYF
.	TRBV7-3	.	TRBJ1-1	TGTGCCAGCAGAATGGACCGCTACGGTGAAGCTTTCTTT	CASRMDRYGEAFF
TRBD2	TRBV7-2	.	TRBJ2-1	TGTGCCAGCAGCTTAGTCCAACTAGCGGCGGCCAATGAGCAGTTCTTC	CASSLVQLAAANEQFF
.	TRBV30	.	TRBJ2-7	TGTGCCTGGAGTGTGGGGCAGGGCGGCGAGCAGTACTTC	CAWSVGQGGEQYF
.	TRBV18	.	TRBJ1-1	TGTGCCAGCTCAAACGAAGGGCTAGGCACTGAAGCTTTCTTT	CASSNEGLGTEAFF
.	TRBV27	.	TRBJ1-1	TGTGCCAGCAGTTTACTCGCCCTGGAGAATACTGAAGCTTTCTTT	CASSLLALENTEAFF
.	TRBV10-3	.	TRBJ1-5	TGTGCCATCAGTGATTTTCCGGTTGGGGGCCAGCCCCAGCATTTT	CAISDFPVGGQPQHF
TRBD1	TRBV2	.	TRBJ2-5	TGTGCCAGCAGACCGGGACAGGGGGCTCAAGAGACCCAGTACTTC	CASRPGQGAQETQYF
.	TRBV5-1	.	TRBJ1-1	TGCGCCAGCAAGTCTGAATATTTTGAAGCTTTCTTT	CASKSEYFEAFF
.	TRBV28	.	TRBJ1-2	TGTGCCAGCAGCCCAGGACGGGTAGCTAACTATGGCTACACCTTC	CASSPGRVANYGYTF
TRBD1	TRBV4-2	.	TRBJ2-1	TGTGCCAGCAGCCTGCCGGGACAGACCTACAATGAGCAGTTCTTC	CASSLPGQTYNEQFF
TRBD1	TRBV6-6	.	TRBJ1-4	TGTGCCAGCAGTATATACAGGGGTAGGGGAGAAAAACTGTTTTTT	CASSIYRGRGEKLFF
.	TRBV6-6	.	TRBJ2-5	TGTGCCGGGGGCCGGGCCCCTCAAGAGACCCAGTACTTC	CAGGRAPQETQYF
.	TRBV7-9	.	TRBJ2-5	TGTGCCAGCAGCTTAGCCCCGGGGGCTGGGACGCGGACCCAGTACTTC	CASSLAPGAGTRTQYF
.	TRBV18	few	TRBJ1-5	TGTGCCAGCTCACCGGGCAGGGATCAGCCCCAGCATTTT	CASSPGRDQPQHF
.	TRBV9	.	TRBJ1-3	TGTGCCAGCAGCGTAGACAGCCGGACACGAAACACCATATATTTT	CASSVDSRTRNTIYF
.	TRBV19	.	TRBJ2-1	TGTGCCAGTAGTAGGCTAGGACTCCGCTCCTACAATGAGCAGTTCTTC	CASSRLGLRSYNEQFF
TRBD2	TRBV6-1	.	TRBJ2-1	TGTGCCAGCACCCAGACTAGCGGGGCTTACAATGAGCAGTTCTTC	CASTQTSGAYNEQFF
.	TRBV7-9	.	TRBJ2-2	TGTGCCAGCAGACCAACCCCGACCGGGGAGCTGTTTTTT	CASRPTPTGELFF
TRBD2	TRBV6-1	.	TRBJ2-7	TGTGCCAGCAGTGAACCCCCCGCGGGGGGCGCTGGGAGATACGAGCAGTACTTC	CASSEPPAGGAGRYEQYF
.	TRBV7-2	.	TRBJ2-5	TGTGCCAGCAGCTTGGGAAGGGTCCCAGAGACCCAGTACTTC	CASSLGRVPETQYF
.	TRBV6-1	.	TRBJ1-3	TGTGCCAGCAGTGGGCGGACACTTGGAAACACCATATATTTT	CASSGRTLGNTIYF
TRBD2	TRBV18	once	TRBJ2-2	TGTGCCAGCTCACCGACTAGCGAACCAACGACCGGGGAGCTGTTTTTT	CASSPTSEPTTGELFF
.	TRBV11-2	.	TRBJ2-7	TGTGCCAGCAGCTTAGCCCTAGCAGAGGTCAACGAGCAGTACTTC	CASSLALAEVNEQYF
TRBD1	TRBV5-6	once	TRBJ1-1	TGTGCCAGCAGCGTCAGGGGGGCTGAAGCTTTCTTT	CASSVRGAEAFF
TRBD1	TRBV28	.	TRBJ1-2	TGTGCCAGCAGTTTGGGCTCAGAGGGGGCGCCTGGCTACACCTTC	CASSLGSEGAPGYTF
.	TRBV5-5	.	TRBJ1-3	TGTGCCAGCAGTTCCTCCACAGGGCCGTCTGGAAACACCATATATTTT	CASSSSTGPSGNTIYF
TRBD1	TRBV7-2	.	TRBJ2-4	TGTGCCAGCAGCGCCCGGACAGGGCCTCTAGCCAAAAACATTCAGTACTTC	CASSARTGPLAKNIQYF
.	TRBV30	.	TRBJ2-1	TGTGCCTGGACTGAGAATCTACTTCACAATGAGCAGTTCTTC	CAWTENLLHNEQFF
.	TRBV5-1	.	TRBJ2-1	TGCGCCAGCAGCTTGGGGCAGGGATACCGCTCCTACAATGAGCAGTTCTTC	CASSLGQGYRSYNEQFF
.	TRBV6-4	.	TRBJ2-1	TGTGCCAGCAGTGCCAGCTCCTACAATGAGCAGTTCTTC	CASSASSYNEQFF
.	TRBV4-3	once	TRBJ2-2	TGCGCCAGCAGCCAAGATCTCCCCCACACCGGGGAGCTGTTTTTT	CASSQDLPHTGELFF
TRBD1	TRBV5-1	.	TRBJ2-3	TGCGCCAGCAGCGAACAGGGGCTCAAGGTAGCAGATACGCAGTATTTT	CASSEQGLKVADTQYF
.	TRBV19	.	TRBJ2-5	TGTGCCAGTAGTCGGGGGCAGGAGACCCAGTACTTC	CASSRGQETQYF
TRBD2	TRBV2	once	TRBJ2-2	TGTGCCAGCAAGTCTGGGAGGGCAAACACCGGGGAGCTGTTTTTT	CASKSGRANTGELFF
.	TRBV30	.	TRBJ1-1	TGTGCCTGGAGCAGGACGAACACTGAAGCTTTCTTT	CAWSRTNTEAFF
TRBD1	TRBV4-3	.	TRBJ1-1	TGCGCCAGCAGCCAATCAACAGGGGCCGGCACTGAAGCTTTCTTT	CASSQSTGAGTEAFF
.	TRBV7-3	.	TRBJ1-1	TGTGCCAGCAGCTTATATGGCAGTTCGAACACTGAAGCTTTCTTT	CASSLYGSSNTEAFF
TRBD2	TRBV11-1	.	TRBJ2-5	TGTGCCAGCAGCTCCATAGGTACGGGACTAGCGACAGAGACCCAGTACTTC	CASSSIGTGLATETQYF
TRBD1	TRBV28	.	TRBJ2-5	TGTGCCAGCAGTTTATTATCCACAGGGGTGTACTTC	CASSLLSTGVYF
.	TRBV5-1	.	TRBJ2-1	TGCGCCAGCAGCCTCGGCGGAACTGGAAATGAGCAGTTCTTC	CASSLGGTGNEQFF
.	TRBV5-1	.	TRBJ2-5	TGCGCCAGCAGCACTGGGAGGGGGCGAGGAGAGACCCAGTACTTC	CASSTGRGRGETQYF
.	TRBV5-4	.	TRBJ2-3	TGTGCCAGCAGCATCAATTTGGGGGGGCCGAGCACAGATACGCAGTATTTT	CASSINLGGPSTDTQYF
TRBD1	TRBV6-5	.	TRBJ2-7	TGTGCCAGCAGCCCCCGGACAGGCTCCTACGAGCAGTACTTC	CASSPRTGSYEQYF